A selection of T cell receptor beta chains follows, all from one sample in a study of cytomegalovirus exposure and HLA in healthy donors. Assay: immunoSEQ multiplex PCR; the TCRdb copy retains only in-frame clones and omits some. The repertoire includes approximately 91,000 clones, 55% to 65% of them detected once, and about 2.5% sits in the top ten. What was sequenced was PBMCs. These receptors originate from a human donor in good health. The CDR3 runs from the conserved cysteine through the conserved F or W. A D gene is named only where the DNA matches it firmly. Size is stated for part of the rows, as once, few or many counts, or as a class when the clone is expanded.

CDR3nt: TGTGCCAGTAGGACCGGGACAGGCCCTACTTTAGTTAATTCACCCCTCCACTTT; CDR3aa: CASRTGTGPTLVNSPLHF; j_gene: TRBJ1-6; d_gene: TRBD1; abundance: few; v_gene: TRBV19
CDR3nt: TGTGCCAGCAGCAAAGACAGGCCTGGGGGCTACACCTTC; CDR3aa: CASSKDRPGGYTF; j_gene: TRBJ1-2; d_gene: NA; abundance: NA; v_gene: TRBV21-1
CDR3nt: TGTGCCAGCAGCCCTCTGACAGGGGAGGATGGCTACACCTTC; CDR3aa: CASSPLTGEDGYTF; j_gene: TRBJ1-2; d_gene: TRBD1; abundance: NA; v_gene: TRBV7-9
CDR3nt: TGTGCCAGCAGCTTTTCACAGGGGGCGACTGAAGCTTTCTTT; CDR3aa: CASSFSQGATEAFF; j_gene: TRBJ1-1; d_gene: TRBD1; abundance: NA; v_gene: TRBV7-3
CDR3nt: TGCGCCAGCAGATCGGAGGGCGGCAGGATCTATGGCTACACCTTC; CDR3aa: CASRSEGGRIYGYTF; j_gene: TRBJ1-2; d_gene: NA; abundance: NA; v_gene: TRBV5-1
CDR3nt: TGCGCCAGCAGCTTGGTGCCAGGGCATAGCAATCAGCCCCAGCATTTT; CDR3aa: CASSLVPGHSNQPQHF; j_gene: TRBJ1-5; d_gene: NA; abundance: NA; v_gene: TRBV5-1
CDR3nt: TGTGCCAGCAGCTTAATGAGGGACAGGGTAGGTAATCAGCCCCAGCATTTT; CDR3aa: CASSLMRDRVGNQPQHF; j_gene: TRBJ1-5; d_gene: TRBD1; abundance: NA; v_gene: TRBV7-3
CDR3nt: TGTGCCAGTAGTCCGAGGGACAGGGTCTTGGATGAGCAGTTCTTC; CDR3aa: CASSPRDRVLDEQFF; j_gene: TRBJ2-1; d_gene: TRBD1; abundance: NA; v_gene: TRBV19
CDR3nt: TGTGCCAGCAGCTACGGACAGTCTGGAAACACCATATATTTT; CDR3aa: CASSYGQSGNTIYF; j_gene: TRBJ1-3; d_gene: NA; abundance: NA; v_gene: TRBV13
CDR3nt: TGTGCCAGCAGCTACGGGGAGGGGGAAGCTTTCTTT; CDR3aa: CASSYGEGEAFF; j_gene: TRBJ1-1; d_gene: NA; abundance: few; v_gene: TRBV7-6
CDR3nt: TGTGCCAGCAGCTTCGGTCCAGGCAGTGAGACCCAGTACTTC; CDR3aa: CASSFGPGSETQYF; j_gene: TRBJ2-5; d_gene: NA; abundance: once; v_gene: TRBV7-6
CDR3nt: TGTGCCAGCAGCTCACAAGGGAGTTACTATGGCTACACCTTC; CDR3aa: CASSSQGSYYGYTF; j_gene: TRBJ1-2; d_gene: NA; abundance: NA; v_gene: TRBV5-4
CDR3nt: TGTGCCAGCAGCCCCCCCGGAGGGAAGCCCCAGCATTTT; CDR3aa: CASSPPGGKPQHF; j_gene: TRBJ1-5; d_gene: NA; abundance: NA; v_gene: TRBV7-3
CDR3nt: TGTGCCAGCAGCGTAGCTAGGGGCCCGAACACTGAAGCTTTCTTT; CDR3aa: CASSVARGPNTEAFF; j_gene: TRBJ1-1; d_gene: NA; abundance: NA; v_gene: TRBV9
CDR3nt: TGTGCCAGCAGTTTTGGACAGGTGAGCAATCAGCCCCAGCATTTT; CDR3aa: CASSFGQVSNQPQHF; j_gene: TRBJ1-5; d_gene: TRBD1; abundance: NA; v_gene: TRBV28
CDR3nt: TGTGCCAGCAGCGAGACCCAGGGTAGCGAAAAACTGTTTTTT; CDR3aa: CASSETQGSEKLFF; j_gene: TRBJ1-4; d_gene: NA; abundance: NA; v_gene: TRBV9
CDR3nt: TGTGCCTGGAGTGTTGGCGGGGCAGATACGCAGTATTTT; CDR3aa: CAWSVGGADTQYF; j_gene: TRBJ2-3; d_gene: NA; abundance: NA; v_gene: TRBV30
CDR3nt: TGTGCCAGCAGCGTAGTGCCCACGGGACACTCCAACGAGCAGTACTTC; CDR3aa: CASSVVPTGHSNEQYF; j_gene: TRBJ2-7; d_gene: NA; abundance: few; v_gene: TRBV9
CDR3nt: TGCGCCAGCAGCTTAGGACAGGGGGGGTACAATGAGCAGTTCTTC; CDR3aa: CASSLGQGGYNEQFF; j_gene: TRBJ2-1; d_gene: TRBD1; abundance: few; v_gene: TRBV5-1
CDR3nt: TGTGCCAGCAGTTCCGGGACTAGCTACGCCGACGAGCAGTACTTC; CDR3aa: CASSSGTSYADEQYF; j_gene: TRBJ2-7; d_gene: TRBD2; abundance: few; v_gene: TRBV6-6
CDR3nt: TGCGCCAGCAGCTGGGACACTGGGGCCAACGTCCTGACTTTC; CDR3aa: CASSWDTGANVLTF; j_gene: TRBJ2-6; d_gene: NA; abundance: few; v_gene: TRBV5-1
CDR3nt: TGTGCCAGCAGCCAGCTACAGGGGAGCACAGATACGCAGTATTTT; CDR3aa: CASSQLQGSTDTQYF; j_gene: TRBJ2-3; d_gene: TRBD1; abundance: NA; v_gene: TRBV5-4